The entry that follows covers one T cell receptor beta chain sequence. Its specificity is not known. The library was built from about 400 ng RNA with molecular barcoded adaptors for alpha/delta and beta/gamma chains. TCRdb ran MiXCR on the reads and lists one entry per CDR3 protein. The sample carries around 58,000 distinct CDR3 sequences, 14% recorded once. V lost 1 base to trimming and J lost 3 bases; unmatched junction nucleotides: 8. Germline lookup yields CDR1 SGHTA and CDR2 FQGNSA. The CDR3 spans 16 residues. This sample was taken from a study of read filtering for tumor transcriptome and immune sequencing. Across the whole study: Patients were approximately 18 male and 13 to 15 female, mean age approximately 60 years, range 47 to 80.

Study-wide points: Correlation between methods rose after single-read clonotypes were removed. This fraction held mixed bone marrow immune cells after CD138-negative sorting.

Bone marrow was sampled from every patient at the time of active disease. The sample consisted of a population of CD138-negative cells sorted from bone marrow. The source of this sequence is a donor at least 40 years old with multiple myeloma. V gene TRBV7-2 combines with J gene TRBJ2-7; 8 bases fit TRBD2. CDR3: CASSLGAPGLGYEQYF. The CDR3 DNA is TGTGCCAGCAGCTTAGGGGCTCCGGGACTAGGCTACGAGCAGTACTTC.